What follows are 23 T cell receptor beta chains derived from one specimen sequenced in a study of blood T cell repertoires in COVID-19. TCRdb keeps only in-frame clones here, not all; method: immunoSEQ multiplex PCR. The table shows about 150,000 clones, with 84% occurring only once. Material: peripheral blood. All receptors derive from a woman aged 50 to 60 with acute or convalescent COVID-19.

V usage is TRBV6-5 and J usage is TRBJ1-2, with 12 positions matching TRBD1. This CDR3 has 13 amino acids. Losses at the gene ends were 6 bases for V and 8 bases for J; bases not matched to a gene: 4. Per germline, CDR1 MNHEY and CDR2 SVGAGI. This chain's CDR3 is CASSQGQGAGYTF. The DNA of the CDR3 is TGTGCCAGCAGCCAGGGACAGGGGGCAGGCTACACCTTC.

V is TRBV29-1 and J is TRBJ1-2, with 9 bases that match TRBD1. V shed 4 bases and J 7 bases; nucleotides not matched to a gene: 7. This CDR3 is 13 amino acids long. Germline CDR1 and CDR2: SQVTM and ANQGSEA. Here the CDR3 reads CSVAGTGWFGYTF. CDR3 nucleotide sequence: TGCAGCGTTGCCGGGACAGGGTGGTTTGGCTACACCTTC.

The count of this clone is one. The rearrangement uses TRBV21-1 and TRBJ1-5; no DNA check was done on the table's D call, TRBD1. TRBV21-1 is assigned pseudogene status. The CDR3 runs 20 residues. The CDR3 sequence is CASSKLGCFFWGLVNQPQHF. The CDR3 DNA reads as TGTGCCAGCAGCAAATTAGGCTGTTTTTTCTGGGGGCTCGTCAATCAGCCCCAGCATTTT.

The chain couples TRBV19 to TRBJ2-5, with TRBD2 matching 10 bases. Germline CDR1 LNHDA, CDR2 SQIVND (reference sequence). The J segment lost 9 bases and the V segment lost 5 bases, leaving 12 bases of the junction unmatched. The CDR3 contains 15 residues. Here the CDR3 reads CASSFRTSGGKAQYF. The CDR3 DNA reads as TGTGCCAGTAGTTTCCGGACTAGCGGAGGGAAGGCCCAGTACTTC. The variable domain in full, with the rest retrieved from reference TRBV19 and TRBJ2-5, is DGGITQSPKYLFRKEGQNVTLSCEQNLNHDAMYWYRQDPGQGLRLIYYSQIVNDFQKGDIAEGYSVSREKKESFPLTVTSAQKNPTAFYLCASSFRTSGGKAQYFGPGTRLLVL.

The count of this clone is one. The chain joins TRBV27 to TRBJ2-7; 7 bases line up with TRBD2. This CDR3 region has 15 residues. Germline V CDR1 and CDR2: MNHEY, SMNVEV (reference sequence). J lost 2 bases, V lost 3 bases, and 7 bases had no gene match. CDR3 sequence: CASSFWREKAYEQYF. As DNA, the CDR3 is TGTGCCAGCAGTTTCTGGCGGGAGAAGGCCTACGAGCAGTACTTC.

The V gene is TRBV4-1, the J gene TRBJ2-2; TRBD1 matches at 9 bases. Germline values: CDR1 MGHRA, CDR2 YSYEKL. After removal of 1 base from V and 1 base from J, the junction contained 4 bases not matched to a gene. The CDR3 contains 17 residues. In DNA form, the CDR3 reads TGCGCCAGCAGCCAAGTGGGGACAGGGAAGAACACCGGGGAGCTGTTTTTT. Its protein is CASSQVGTGKNTGELFF.

The chain couples TRBV7-2 to TRBJ1-4; D gene uncertain. Trimming removed 1 base at V and 10 bases at J, with 7 bases between. The germline gives CDR1 SGHTA, CDR2 FQGNSA. This CDR3 has 12 amino acids. In DNA form, the CDR3 reads TGTGCCAGCAGCTTAGGGCCCTCAAAACTGTTTTTT. Translation gives CASSLGPSKLFF.

The CDR3 region is CASSLPIGQNYGYTF. As DNA, the CDR3 is TGTGCCAGCAGTTTACCGATTGGACAGAACTATGGCTACACCTTC. The chain recombines TRBV28 with TRBJ1-2; possible D gene TRBD1, 6 bases. Trimming left V 2 bases short and J 2 bases short, with 12 bases between. Germline CDR1 and CDR2: MDHEN and SYDVKM. The CDR3 sequence is 15 residues long.

The chain carries TRBV6-2 or TRBV6-3 and TRBJ2-1, with 12 bases fitting TRBD2. In germline, CDR1 is MNHEY, CDR2 SVGEGT. The CDR3 has 15 residues. Trimming removed 4 bases from V and 13 bases from J; junction bases left unmatched: 11. Here the CDR3 reads CASSWSSGGAGRQFF. Written as DNA, the CDR3 is TGTGCCAGCAGTTGGTCTAGCGGGGGGGCCGGGCGACAGTTCTTC.

V gene TRBV28 combines with J gene TRBJ1-2; no definite D call. CDR1 is MDHEN and CDR2 is SYDVKM in the germline V gene. There are 12 residues in the CDR3. The ends were cut back, 4 bases at V and 7 bases at J, with 10 bases in the middle. For the CDR3, the DNA is TGTGCCAGCAGTTCTCCCGGGAGTGGCTACACCTTC. The encoded protein is CASSSPGSGYTF.

The chain is built from TRBV5-8 and TRBJ1-2, with a possible D match to TRBD1 (6 bases). The CDR3 consists of 12 residues. Germline V gene sequence: CDR1 SGHTS, CDR2 YDEGEE. The V and J ends lost 4 bases and 4 bases respectively, with 8 bases between them. CDR3 sequence reads: CASSPDSYGYTF. In DNA, the CDR3 is TGTGCCAGCAGCCCGGACAGCTATGGCTACACCTTC.

The chain recombines TRBV25-1 with TRBJ2-5; a weak D match, TRBD2 (5 bases). From germline, CDR1 is MGHDK and CDR2 SYGVNS. V lost 1 base to trimming and J lost 8 bases, with 11 bases between them. The length of the CDR3 is 13 residues. CDR3 sequence reads: CASSEWASLTQYF. As DNA, the CDR3 is TGTGCCAGCAGTGAATGGGCTAGCTTAACCCAGTACTTC.

This chain uses TRBV5-1 with TRBJ2-5, with D possibly TRBD1 on 5 matching bases. Trimming removed 0 bases at V and 4 bases at J, with 7 bases between. In germline, CDR1 is SGHRS, CDR2 YFSETQ. The CDR3 length is 13 residues. The CDR3 DNA sequence: TGCGCCAGCAGCTTGGGACAGCGAGAGACCCAGTACTTC. It is translated as CASSLGQRETQYF.

This clone was seen a single time. CDR3 DNA sequence: TGTGCCAGCAGTTACTCCGCCTGGGCGAGCACAGATACGCAGTATTTT. Translated, it gives CASSYSAWASTDTQYF. The chain links TRBV6-2 or TRBV6-3 to TRBJ2-3; D is unresolved. Trimming removed 0 bases from V and 0 bases from J, with 10 bases in between. In germline, CDR1 is MNHEY, CDR2 SVGEGT. The CDR3 length is 16 residues.

This clone was observed once. The chain has TRBV18 and TRBJ2-1; 11 bases fit TRBD2. Germline V gene lookup returns CDR1 KGHSH and CDR2 LQKENI. The trim removed 5 bases at V and 10 bases at J, leaving 7 bases unmatched. This CDR3 comprises 14 residues. CDR3 sequence: CASSGLAGTWEQFF. The DNA for the CDR3 is TGTGCCAGCTCAGGACTAGCGGGTACTTGGGAGCAGTTCTTC. Full variable domain (missing parts from reference TRBV18 and TRBJ2-1): NAGVMQNPRHLVRRRGQEARLRCSPMKGHSHVYWYRQLPEEGLKFMVYLQKENIIDESGMPKERFSAEFPKEGPSILRIQQVVRGDSAAYFCASSGLAGTWEQFFGPGTRLTVL.

The CDR3 nucleotides are TGCAGCGTTGTCCATTCAGGGGGTCGTGGGGAGACCCAGTACTTC. It codes for CSVVHSGGRGETQYF. The chain carries TRBV29-1 and TRBJ2-5; the match to TRBD1 covers 7 bases. Per the germline V gene, CDR1 is SQVTM and CDR2 is ANQGSEA. The CDR3 is made up of 15 amino acids. Losses at the gene ends were 4 bases for V and 5 bases for J; bases not matched to a gene: 13.

The chain couples TRBV19 to TRBJ1-4; possible D gene TRBD1, 6 bases. The length of the CDR3 is 14 residues. CDR1 is LNHDA and CDR2 is SQIVND in the germline V gene (reference sequence). The V end lost 3 bases, the J end lost 8 bases, and 13 bases lay between the germline ends. CDR3 sequence reads: CASSIIRGREKLFF. DNA of the CDR3: TGTGCCAGTAGTATTATCAGGGGACGCGAAAAACTGTTTTTT. The complete variable domain, with remaining parts taken from reference TRBV19 and TRBJ1-4, reads DGGITQSPKYLFRKEGQNVTLSCEQNLNHDAMYWYRQDPGQGLRLIYYSQIVNDFQKGDIAEGYSVSREKKESFPLTVTSAQKNPTAFYLCASSIIRGREKLFFGSGTQLSVL.

The V and J genes are TRBV18 and TRBJ2-3; 11 positions match TRBD1. Germline V gives CDR1 KGHSH, CDR2 LQKENI. This CDR3 comprises 17 residues. The V segment lost 2 bases and the J segment 4 bases; nucleotides outside the gene matches: 8. The CDR3 DNA reads as TGTGCCAGCTCACCAAATCGACCGGGACAGGGGGCAGATACGCAGTATTTT. It yields the protein CASSPNRPGQGADTQYF. The full variable domain, its missing parts supplied by reference TRBV18 and TRBJ2-3, is NAGVMQNPRHLVRRRGQEARLRCSPMKGHSHVYWYRQLPEEGLKFMVYLQKENIIDESGMPKERFSAEFPKEGPSILRIQQVVRGDSAAYFCASSPNRPGQGADTQYFGPGTRLTVL.

The gene calls are TRBV3-1 (or the pseudogene TRBV3-2) and TRBJ1-4; 9 nucleotides agree with TRBD1. CDR1 LGHDT and CDR2 YNNKEL come from the germline V gene (reference sequence). This CDR3 spans 14 amino acids. The junction had 1 base not matched to a gene; V was cut back by 6 bases and J by 2 bases. The CDR3 coding sequence is TGTGCCAGCAGGGACAGGGGTACTAATGAAAAACTGTTTTTT. Amino acid sequence: CASRDRGTNEKLFF.

Only a few counts were recorded for this clone. V gene TRBV4-3 combines with J gene TRBJ1-6; D unresolved. The germline V gene encodes CDR1 LGHNA and CDR2 YSLEER. The V and J ends lost 6 bases and 0 bases respectively, with 6 bases between them. The CDR3 consists of 14 residues. CDR3 amino acids: CASRQSSYNSPLHF. In DNA, the CDR3 is TGCGCCAGCAGACAGAGCTCCTATAATTCACCCCTCCACTTT.

The rearrangement links TRBV27 to TRBJ2-3; 8 bases are a match to TRBD2. This CDR3 spans 16 amino acids. Per the germline V gene, CDR1 is MNHEY and CDR2 is SMNVEV (reference sequence). Unmatched junction bases numbered 8, after V lost 2 bases and J lost 4 bases. The CDR3 spells CASSLLQAGEADTQYF. The CDR3 DNA is TGTGCCAGCAGTTTACTTCAAGCGGGAGAGGCAGATACGCAGTATTTT.

V is TRBV6-6 and J is TRBJ1-2; TRBD1 matches at 8 bases. The junction had 6 bases not matched to a gene; V was cut back by 5 bases and J by 4 bases. This CDR3 has 14 residues. The germline V gene has CDR1 MNHNY and CDR2 SVGAGI (reference sequence). CDR3 region: CASSDRGEFYGYTF. In DNA, the CDR3 is TGTGCCAGCAGTGACAGGGGTGAATTCTATGGCTACACCTTC.

This sequence joins TRBV6-5 and TRBJ1-4, with D possibly being TRBD1 (6 bases). The V gene lost 6 bases and the J gene lost 5 bases, with 13 bases spanning the gap. This CDR3 has 14 amino acids. Germline V gives CDR1 MNHEY, CDR2 SVGAGI. The CDR3 here is CASSRAGVNEKLFF. The DNA for the CDR3 is TGTGCCAGCAGCCGAGCAGGGGTGAATGAAAAACTGTTTTTT.